The clone carrying this T cell receptor beta chain has ten or more counts. Its antigen remains unknown. This sample is part of a study of T cells after yellow fever vaccination. Study-level points and caveats: Only a small proportion of the clonotypes turned up in both the CD4 and the CD8 compartments, likely arising from convergent recombination. Clones from primary vaccination mostly reappeared after the booster (roughly 97% CD4, around 90% CD8). Contamination of FACS-sorted repertoires by abundant clonotypes from the bulk population could occur.

5'RACE template switching produced TCR cDNA carrying a universal primer site and UMIs. TCRdb ran MiXCR on the 5' RACE reads and lists one entry per CDR3 protein. Among some 220,000 distinct CDR3 sequences listed, around 3.1% were seen once. This CDR3 is 14 amino acids long. V lost 10 bases and J 2 bases, leaving 16 bases between the germline ends. Sequencing used CD4+ T cells sorted from PBMCs, obtained 10 days after the yellow fever booster vaccination. This chain uses TRBV12-3 or TRBV12-4 with TRBJ2-3, with D perhaps being TRBD1 or TRBD2 (5 bases each). The receptor's source is a man aged 18 to 29 who received the YFV17D yellow fever vaccine. The CDR3 here is CATESGPTTDTQYF. Here the CDR3 DNA reads TGTGCCACCGAATCGGGACCCACCACAGATACGCAGTATTTT.